A selection of T cell receptor beta chains follows, all from one sample in a study of T cell repertoires in cytomegalovirus infection. MiXCR was run by TCRdb on the reads, yielding one entry per CDR3 protein. Among approximately 200,000 distinct CDR3 sequences listed, roughly 22% were seen once. Sequences were obtained from CD8+ T cells from PBMCs. All receptors come from a human donor in good health (CMV status not recorded). Some clones in this sample may be carry-over from other donors' samples. Each CDR3 is given with its conserved first and last residue. D genes are given only for firm matches. A row's size may be missing; if present it is once, few, many or a size class.

many	TRBD1	TRBV28	TRBJ2-7	CASTETGVYEQYF	TGTGCCAGCACAGAGACAGGGGTTTACGAGCAGTACTTC
NA	NA	TRBV29-1	TRBJ2-5	CSVDERAAAETQYF	TGCAGCGTTGATGAAAGGGCCGCGGCGGAGACCCAGTACTTC
NA	NA	TRBV10-2	TRBJ1-2	CASGEGTFYGYTF	TGCGCCAGCGGTGAGGGGACATTCTATGGCTACACCTTC
NA	NA	TRBV7-9	TRBJ1-1	CASSEEGGTEAFF	TGTGCCAGCAGCGAGGAGGGGGGAACTGAAGCTTTCTTT
few	NA	TRBV6-6	TRBJ2-1	CASSYLGTFSYNEQFF	TGTGCCAGCAGTTACTTGGGTACCTTCTCCTACAATGAGCAGTTCTTC
NA	NA	TRBV7-9	TRBJ2-5	CASSLGPGVVETQYF	TGTGCCAGCAGCTTAGGACCAGGAGTAGTAGAGACCCAGTACTTC
many	NA	TRBV7-8	TRBJ2-7	CASSLDSMGQESYEQYF	TGTGCCAGCAGCTTAGATTCTATGGGCCAGGAATCCTACGAGCAGTACTTC
few	NA	TRBV2	TRBJ1-2	CASLGYGYTF	TGTGCCAGCCTGGGGTATGGCTACACCTTC
many	TRBD1	TRBV7-8	TRBJ1-2	CASSSDRGTNYGYTF	TGTGCCAGCAGCTCCGACAGGGGTACTAACTATGGCTACACCTTC
NA	NA	TRBV27	TRBJ2-1	CASRHGGLNEQFF	TGTGCCAGCAGGCACGGCGGATTAAATGAGCAGTTCTTC
NA	NA	TRBV29-1	TRBJ2-1	CSVDRYNEQFF	TGCAGCGTTGACAGATACAATGAGCAGTTCTTC
NA	NA	TRBV23-1	TRBJ1-5	CASSPPGRRNQPQHF	TGCGCCAGCAGTCCACCAGGGAGGAGGAATCAGCCCCAGCATTTT
medium-sized	NA	TRBV28	TRBJ1-1	CASNGFAAEAFF	TGTGCCTCTAATGGGTTTGCCGCTGAAGCTTTCTTT
NA	NA	TRBV27	TRBJ2-1	CASSLSPGAGDEQFF	TGTGCCAGCAGTTTATCCCCCGGGGCGGGCGATGAGCAGTTCTTC
NA	TRBD1	TRBV7-8	TRBJ1-1	CASSLAQGQGDTEAFF	TGTGCCAGCAGCTTAGCCCAAGGACAGGGTGACACTGAAGCTTTCTTT
many	TRBD2	TRBV20-1	TRBJ2-2	CSARGEGAGELFF	TGCAGTGCTAGAGGGGAGGGCGCCGGGGAGCTGTTTTTT
NA	NA	TRBV20-1	TRBJ1-1	CSARDPGPRPFF	TGCAGTGCTAGGGACCCGGGCCCCAGGCCCTTCTTT
few	NA	TRBV6-1	TRBJ1-2	CASSSSRGSYGYTF	TGTGCCAGCAGTTCCTCTCGCGGATCCTATGGCTACACCTTC
NA	NA	TRBV9	TRBJ2-7	CASSAPRDGSVVYEQYF	TGTGCCAGCAGCGCCCCGAGGGACGGATCGGTTGTCTACGAGCAGTACTTC
few	NA	TRBV12-5	TRBJ1-5	CASGLGTVNQPQHF	TGTGCTAGTGGTTTGGGGACGGTGAATCAGCCCCAGCATTTT
NA	NA	TRBV10-3	TRBJ1-2	CAIMGQRDGYTF	TGTGCCATCATGGGGCAGCGGGATGGCTACACCTTC
NA	TRBD1	TRBV6-1	TRBJ1-2	CASSPQGGSIGYTF	TGTGCCAGCAGCCCCCAGGGGGGGTCGATCGGCTACACCTTC
many	NA	TRBV7-6	TRBJ2-5	CASSPTAGDQETQYF	TGTGCCAGCAGCCCCACAGCAGGAGATCAAGAGACCCAGTACTTC
NA	TRBD1	TRBV28	TRBJ1-1	CASSLLPGQVPTEAFF	TGTGCCAGCAGTTTACTACCGGGACAGGTCCCCACTGAAGCTTTCTTT
NA	NA	TRBV20-1	TRBJ1-2	CSARSGSNYGYTF	TGCAGTGCTAGAAGTGGATCCAACTATGGCTACACCTTC
NA	TRBD2	TRBV4-2	TRBJ2-7	CASSQDTTSAFSYEQYF	TGTGCCAGCAGCCAAGATACGACTAGCGCTTTCTCCTACGAGCAGTACTTC
NA	TRBD2	TRBV6-2/TRBV6-3	TRBJ2-1	CASRTGLAGALTSYNEQFF	TGTGCCAGCAGAACCGGACTAGCGGGGGCCTTAACCTCCTACAATGAGCAGTTCTTC
NA	NA	TRBV7-9	TRBJ1-1	CASSPKSSDKNTEAFF	TGTGCCAGCAGCCCCAAATCTTCGGACAAAAACACTGAAGCTTTCTTT
few	TRBD2	TRBV7-9	TRBJ2-1	CASSGSGVYNEQFF	TGTGCCAGCAGCGGTAGCGGGGTGTACAATGAGCAGTTCTTC
many	NA	TRBV12-3/TRBV12-4	TRBJ2-1	CASSLGGGPHNEQFF	TGTGCCAGCAGTTTGGGTGGGGGGCCCCACAATGAGCAGTTCTTC
few	NA	TRBV12-3/TRBV12-4	TRBJ1-1	CASSSEAIGAFF	TGTGCCAGCAGTTCTGAAGCCATTGGGGCTTTCTTT
NA	TRBD1	TRBV7-6	TRBJ1-2	CASEGQGAGYTF	TGTGCCAGCGAGGGACAGGGGGCCGGCTACACCTTC
few	TRBD2	TRBV4-1	TRBJ2-3	CASSQEGTGGYTDTQYF	TGCGCCAGCAGCCAAGAAGGTACGGGAGGGTACACAGATACGCAGTATTTT
NA	NA	TRBV12-3/TRBV12-4	TRBJ1-1	CASSLARALNTEAFF	TGTGCCAGCAGTTTAGCGCGGGCACTGAACACTGAAGCTTTCTTT
few	NA	TRBV27	TRBJ2-3	CASNRPENTQYF	TGTGCCAGCAACCGCCCTGAGAATACGCAGTATTTT
few	NA	TRBV10-3	TRBJ1-4	CASYSPTNEKLFF	TGTGCCTCCTACTCGCCAACTAATGAAAAACTGTTTTTT
NA	TRBD1	TRBV10-3	TRBJ2-7	CAISSRDSSYEQYF	TGTGCCATCAGTAGCCGGGACAGCTCCTACGAGCAGTACTTC
NA	NA	TRBV20-1	TRBJ2-5	CSAPHIVEGQETQYF	TGCAGTGCTCCCCATATAGTTGAAGGGCAAGAGACCCAGTACTTC
many	NA	TRBV7-9	TRBJ2-2	CASSSTDLHPPGELFF	TGTGCCAGCAGCTCCACCGACCTACACCCTCCCGGGGAGCTGTTTTTT
NA	NA	TRBV5-4	TRBJ2-1	CASSLGMGSHEQFF	TGTGCCAGCAGCTTGGGAATGGGCTCCCATGAGCAGTTCTTC
NA	NA	TRBV20-1	TRBJ1-5	CSAGPPRSDQPQHF	TGCAGTGCTGGACCACCGAGGTCGGATCAGCCCCAGCATTTT
few	TRBD1	TRBV7-9	TRBJ2-7	CASSTRDSPYEQYF	TGTGCCAGCAGCACCCGGGACAGTCCCTACGAGCAGTACTTC
few	NA	TRBV7-9	TRBJ2-1	CASSHQEMKQFF	TGTGCCAGCAGTCACCAGGAAATGAAGCAGTTCTTC
NA	TRBD1	TRBV20-1	TRBJ1-6	CSARESGTGRNSPLHF	TGCAGTGCTAGAGAGAGCGGGACAGGGAGAAATTCACCCCTCCACTTT
few	TRBD1	TRBV28	TRBJ1-1	CASGPTGVVYTEAFF	TGTGCCAGCGGGCCGACAGGGGTAGTATACACTGAAGCTTTCTTT
NA	TRBD1	TRBV5-4	TRBJ1-1	CASSFGQGFTEAFF	TGTGCCAGCAGTTTTGGACAGGGTTTCACTGAAGCTTTCTTT
NA	TRBD1	TRBV9	TRBJ1-2	CASSALMDRTNYGYTF	TGTGCCAGCAGCGCCCTAATGGACAGGACCAACTATGGCTACACCTTC
few	NA	TRBV7-9	TRBJ2-3	CASSEPGGTDTQYF	TGTGCCAGCAGCGAACCCGGTGGCACAGATACGCAGTATTTT
NA	TRBD2	TRBV20-1	TRBJ2-3	CSARASGGTDTQYF	TGCAGTGCTAGGGCCAGCGGGGGGACAGATACGCAGTATTTT
many	NA	TRBV12-3/TRBV12-4	TRBJ1-1	CASGIGGTEAFF	TGTGCCAGCGGGATAGGAGGGACTGAAGCTTTCTTT
few	TRBD2	TRBV7-6	TRBJ2-3	CASSPMTGGALDTQYF	TGTGCCAGCAGCCCCATGACGGGGGGGGCTTTAGATACGCAGTATTTT
NA	TRBD2	TRBV28	TRBJ2-5	CASSRTQLAGEETQYF	TGTGCCAGCAGCCGAACTCAACTAGCGGGGGAAGAGACCCAGTACTTC
many	TRBD2	TRBV28	TRBJ2-3	CASSLGIGRATDTQYF	TGTGCCAGCAGTTTAGGTATCGGGAGGGCCACAGATACGCAGTATTTT
NA	NA	TRBV24-1	TRBJ2-1	CATSPSGVSYNEQFF	TGTGCCACCAGCCCCTCGGGGGTATCCTACAATGAGCAGTTCTTC
few	NA	TRBV12-3/TRBV12-4	TRBJ2-1	CASSLAERRNEQFF	TGTGCCAGCAGTTTAGCGGAGCGAAGGAATGAGCAGTTCTTC
many	NA	TRBV7-9	TRBJ1-2	CASSSTLSDAGGRVNYGYTF	TGTGCCAGCAGCTCGACCCTTAGTGACGCTGGGGGCAGGGTCAACTATGGCTACACCTTC